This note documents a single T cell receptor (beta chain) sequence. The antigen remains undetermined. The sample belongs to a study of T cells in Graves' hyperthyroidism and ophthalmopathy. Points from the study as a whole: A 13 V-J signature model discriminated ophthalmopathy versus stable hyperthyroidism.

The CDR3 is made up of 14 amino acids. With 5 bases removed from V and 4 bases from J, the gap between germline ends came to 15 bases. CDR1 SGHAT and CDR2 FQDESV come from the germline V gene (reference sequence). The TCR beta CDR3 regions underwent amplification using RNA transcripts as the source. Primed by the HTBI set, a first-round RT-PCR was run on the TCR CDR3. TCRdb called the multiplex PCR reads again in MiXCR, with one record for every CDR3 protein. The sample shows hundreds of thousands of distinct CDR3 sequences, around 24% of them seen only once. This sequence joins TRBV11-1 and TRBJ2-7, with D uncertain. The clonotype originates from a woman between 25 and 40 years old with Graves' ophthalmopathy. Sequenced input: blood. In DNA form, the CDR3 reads TGTGCCAGCAGCCCAGAGGTGGGAAATTACGAGCAGTACTTC. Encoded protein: CASSPEVGNYEQYF.